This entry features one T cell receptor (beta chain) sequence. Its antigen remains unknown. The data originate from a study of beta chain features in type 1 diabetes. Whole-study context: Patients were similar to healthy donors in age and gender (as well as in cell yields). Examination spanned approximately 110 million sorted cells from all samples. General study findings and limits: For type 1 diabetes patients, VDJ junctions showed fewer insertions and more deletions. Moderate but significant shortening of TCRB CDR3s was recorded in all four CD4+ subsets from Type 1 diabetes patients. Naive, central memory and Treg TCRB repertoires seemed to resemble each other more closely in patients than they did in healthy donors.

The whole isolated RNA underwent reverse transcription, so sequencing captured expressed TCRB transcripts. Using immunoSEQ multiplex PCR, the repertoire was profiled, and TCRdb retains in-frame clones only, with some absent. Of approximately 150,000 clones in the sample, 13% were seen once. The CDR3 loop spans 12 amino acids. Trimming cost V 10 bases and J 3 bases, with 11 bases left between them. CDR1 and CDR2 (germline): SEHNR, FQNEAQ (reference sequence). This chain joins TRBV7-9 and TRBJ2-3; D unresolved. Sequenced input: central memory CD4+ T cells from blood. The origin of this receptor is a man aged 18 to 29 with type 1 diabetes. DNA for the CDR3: TGTGCCATTCCTAACCCAACAGATACGCAGTATTTT. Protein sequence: CAIPNPTDTQYF. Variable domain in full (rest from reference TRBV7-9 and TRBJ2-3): DTGVSQNPRHKITKRGQNVTFRCDPISEHNRLYWYRQTLGQGPEFLTYFQNEAQLEKSRLLSDRFSAERPKGSFSTLEIQRTEQGDSAMYLCAIPNPTDTQYFGPGTRLTVL.